A single sample gave rise to the 16 T cell receptor beta chains below, sequenced in a study of blood T cell repertoires in COVID-19. TCRdb's table, derived via immunoSEQ multiplex PCR, lists solely in-frame clones and lacks some. The sample includes 200,000 to 300,000 clones, around 90% of them seen just once. The source material was peripheral blood. The receptors come from a woman in her sixties with COVID-19, enrolled during active disease.

This chain uses TRBV27 with TRBJ2-2; 7 nucleotides match TRBD1. Germline V lookup: CDR1 MNHEY, CDR2 SMNVEV (reference sequence). J was trimmed by 4 bases and V by 3 bases; bases with no gene match: 2. The CDR3 totals 14 residues. The CDR3, as DNA: TGTGCCAGCAGTTTGGGGACAGCCACCGGGGAGCTGTTTTTT. The encoded protein is CASSLGTATGELFF.

The gene calls are TRBV10-3 and TRBJ1-5; D possibly corresponds to TRBD1 (6 bases). Germline V gene sequence: CDR1 ENHRY, CDR2 SYGVKD. The CDR3 has 14 amino acids. Trimming shortened V by 6 bases and J by 6 bases, and 15 bases separated the two germline ends. The CDR3 loop reads CAISEQGQGQPQHF. Here the CDR3 DNA reads TGTGCCATCAGCGAACAGGGTCAGGGTCAGCCCCAGCATTTT.

This chain uses TRBV5-1 with TRBJ2-3, with D possibly being TRBD2 (6 bases). Trimming took off 5 bases at V and 2 bases at J, with 15 bases between the two ends. The CDR3 covers 15 residues. The germline V gene encodes CDR1 SGHRS and CDR2 YFSETQ. The chain's CDR3 is CASRLLARDTDTQYF. The CDR3 DNA is TGCGCCAGCAGGCTTTTGGCGCGGGACACAGATACGCAGTATTTT.

This clone was recorded a few times. This chain joins TRBV2 and TRBJ2-1; TRBD2 matches at 10 bases. The V segment lost 5 bases and the J segment 5 bases; nucleotides outside the gene matches: 6. Germline lookup yields CDR1 SNHLY and CDR2 FYNNEI. This CDR3 comprises 15 residues. The CDR3 sequence: CASSPGTSVNNEQFF. The DNA of the CDR3 is TGTGCCAGCAGTCCCGGGACTAGCGTTAACAATGAGCAGTTCTTC.

This clone was recorded once. V and J are TRBV19 and TRBJ1-1; the D gene is possibly TRBD1 (5 bases). The germline V gene encodes CDR1 LNHDA and CDR2 SQIVND (reference sequence). Trimming stripped 7 bases from V and 3 bases from J, with 15 bases between. This CDR3 has 14 residues. The CDR3 DNA sequence: TGTGCCAGTACCCCCCTTAGCAGGGACACTGAAGCTTTCTTT. Its translation is CASTPLSRDTEAFF.

This chain uses TRBV19 with TRBJ2-2; 10 nucleotides agree with TRBD2. Trimming cost V 6 bases and J 4 bases; bases outside gene matches: 5. Per germline, CDR1 LNHDA and CDR2 SQIVND (reference sequence). The length of the CDR3 is 15 residues. The CDR3 nucleotides read TGTGCCAGTAGACTATCTAGCGGGAGCACCGGGGAGCTGTTTTTT. Protein product: CASRLSSGSTGELFF.

This clone occurred a few times. CDR3 residues: CASSGTGTGEYGYTF. The CDR3 DNA is TGTGCCAGTAGTGGCACCGGGACAGGGGAATATGGCTACACCTTC. The chain couples TRBV19 to TRBJ1-2, with 10 bases identical to TRBD1. J gave up 5 bases and V 5 bases, and 8 bases lay outside the gene matches. Germline CDR1 is LNHDA and CDR2 is SQIVND (reference sequence). The CDR3 has 15 amino acids.

The chain combines TRBV27 with TRBJ2-5; D is possibly TRBD1 (6 bases). The germline V gene has CDR1 MNHEY and CDR2 SMNVEV (reference sequence). The CDR3 contains 15 residues. Trimming took 6 bases from V and 5 from J, leaving 19 bases between them. The CDR3 spells CASRQGQIPSETQYF. The CDR3 nucleotides are TGTGCCAGCAGACAGGGACAAATACCAAGTGAGACCCAGTACTTC.

The chain couples TRBV6-2 or TRBV6-3 to TRBJ1-1; no reliable D call. Germline CDR1 MNHEY, CDR2 SVGEGT. V gave up 5 bases and J gave up 1 base, with 11 bases separating them. This CDR3 has 14 amino acids. The CDR3: CASSLHRENTEAFF. The CDR3 region has the DNA TGTGCCAGCAGTCTTCACCGGGAGAACACTGAAGCTTTCTTT.

The genes are TRBV5-6 and TRBJ1-5, with D maybe TRBD1 (5 bases). This CDR3 contains 15 residues. Trimming removed 1 base from V and 7 bases from J, with 15 bases in between. Germline-derived CDR1 and CDR2 are SGHDT and YYEEEE. CDR3 in amino acids: CASSLLGQGGQPQHF. CDR3 coding DNA: TGTGCCAGCAGCTTGCTCGGGCAGGGTGGCCAGCCCCAGCATTTT. Variable domain in full (rest from reference TRBV5-6 and TRBJ1-5): DAGVTQSPTHLIKTRGQQVTLRCSPKSGHDTVSWYQQALGQGPQFIFQYYEEEERQRGNFPDRFSGHQFPNYSSELNVNALLLGDSALYLCASSLLGQGGQPQHFGDGTRLSIL.

This chain joins TRBV29-1 and TRBJ1-1; D gene ambiguous. CDR1 SQVTM and CDR2 ANQGSEA come from the germline V gene. This CDR3 has 11 amino acids. The V end lost 4 bases, the J end lost 8 bases, and 11 bases lay between the germline ends. CDR3 coding DNA: TGCAGCGTTGTAGCCTGGCCGGAAGCTTTCTTT. Protein product: CSVVAWPEAFF.

The V call is TRBV7-7, the J call TRBJ2-1; no clear D gene. CDR1 SSHAT and CDR2 FNYEAQ come from the germline V gene (reference sequence). Trimming pared 5 bases from V and 2 bases from J, leaving 19 bases between. CDR3 length: 17 residues. The CDR3 coding sequence is TGTGCCAGCAGCCCCACCCCTGGGCCGATCACCTACAATGAGCAGTTCTTC. This encodes CASSPTPGPITYNEQFF.

The DNA for the CDR3 is TGTGCCAGCAGCTTCCAGGGGCGGAGCTCCTACAATGAGCAGTTCTTC. It yields the protein CASSFQGRSSYNEQFF. V and J are TRBV5-4 and TRBJ2-1; possible D gene TRBD1, 6 bases. Germline CDR1 reads SGHNT; CDR2 reads YYREEE (reference sequence). Between the trimmed V and J ends, which lost 2 bases and 0 bases, there was a span of 12 bases. CDR3 length equals 16 residues.

This rearrangement joins TRBV25-1 to TRBJ2-7; 10 bases fit TRBD2. CDR1 and CDR2 (germline): MGHDK, SYGVNS. The CDR3 contains 15 residues. The V segment lost 2 bases and the J segment 3 bases; nucleotides outside the gene matches: 4. CDR3 in amino acids: CASSEGASGGYEQYF. The CDR3 DNA follows: TGTGCCAGCAGTGAAGGGGCTAGCGGGGGCTACGAGCAGTACTTC.

In its sample, this clone was seen a few times. This chain connects TRBV24-1 to TRBJ2-3, with D possibly being TRBD2 (5 bases). Between the trimmed V and J ends, which lost 3 bases and 3 bases, there was a span of 12 bases. Per the germline V gene, CDR1 is KGHDR and CDR2 is SFDVKD. The CDR3 loop spans 15 amino acids. DNA of the CDR3: TGTGCCACCAGTGATCGGCTGACGGGGACAGATACGCAGTATTTT. Translated, it gives CATSDRLTGTDTQYF.

This clone was seen a single time. The chain is built from TRBV3-1 (or the pseudogene TRBV3-2) and TRBJ2-2; 14 bases match TRBD2. This CDR3 comprises 16 residues. The trim removed 10 bases at V and 0 bases at J, leaving 4 bases unmatched. From germline, CDR1 is LGHDT and CDR2 YNNKEL (reference sequence). CDR3 nucleotide sequence: TGTGCCACGGGACTAGCGGGAGAAGCGAACACCGGGGAGCTGTTTTTT. Protein sequence: CATGLAGEANTGELFF.